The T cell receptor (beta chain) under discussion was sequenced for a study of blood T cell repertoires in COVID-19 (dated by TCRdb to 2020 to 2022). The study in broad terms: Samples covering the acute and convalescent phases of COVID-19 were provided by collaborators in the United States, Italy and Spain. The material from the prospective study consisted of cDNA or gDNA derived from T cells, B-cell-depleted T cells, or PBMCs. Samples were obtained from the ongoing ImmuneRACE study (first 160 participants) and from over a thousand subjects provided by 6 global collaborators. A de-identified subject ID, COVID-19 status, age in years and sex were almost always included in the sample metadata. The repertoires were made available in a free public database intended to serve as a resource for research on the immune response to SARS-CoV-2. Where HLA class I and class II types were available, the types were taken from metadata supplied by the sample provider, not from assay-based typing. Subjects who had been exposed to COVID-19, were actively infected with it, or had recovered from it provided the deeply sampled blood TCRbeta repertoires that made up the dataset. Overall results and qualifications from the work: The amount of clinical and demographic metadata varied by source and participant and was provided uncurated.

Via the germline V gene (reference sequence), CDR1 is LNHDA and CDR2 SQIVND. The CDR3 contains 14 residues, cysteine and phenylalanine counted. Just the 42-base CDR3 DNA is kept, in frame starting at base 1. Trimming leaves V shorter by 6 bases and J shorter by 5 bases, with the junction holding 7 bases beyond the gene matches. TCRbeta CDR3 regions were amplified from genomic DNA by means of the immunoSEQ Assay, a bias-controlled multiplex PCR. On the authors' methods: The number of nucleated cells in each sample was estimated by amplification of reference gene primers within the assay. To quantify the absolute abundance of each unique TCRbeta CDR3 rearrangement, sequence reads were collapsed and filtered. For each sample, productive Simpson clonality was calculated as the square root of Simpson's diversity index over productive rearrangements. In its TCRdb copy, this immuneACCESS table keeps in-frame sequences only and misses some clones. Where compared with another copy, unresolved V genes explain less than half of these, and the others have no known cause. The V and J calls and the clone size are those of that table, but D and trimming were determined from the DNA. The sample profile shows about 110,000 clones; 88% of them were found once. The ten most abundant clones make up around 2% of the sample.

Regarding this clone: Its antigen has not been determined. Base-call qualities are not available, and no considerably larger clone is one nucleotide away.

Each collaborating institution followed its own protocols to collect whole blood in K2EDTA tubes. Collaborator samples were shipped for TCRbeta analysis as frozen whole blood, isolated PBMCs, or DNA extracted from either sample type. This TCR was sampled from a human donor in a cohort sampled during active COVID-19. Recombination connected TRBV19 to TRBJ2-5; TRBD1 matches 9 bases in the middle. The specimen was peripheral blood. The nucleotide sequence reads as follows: TGTGCCAGTAGGCTGACAGGGGGAGGTGAGACCCAGTACTTC. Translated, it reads CASRLTGGGETQYF.